This is a list of T cell receptor beta chains from one sample in a study of T cell responses to AZD1222 COVID-19 vaccine. Assay used: immunoSEQ multiplex PCR; TCRdb lists only in-frame clones, some missing. The repertoire holds 40,000 to 55,000 clones, over 60% seen once, with approximately 3.6% in the top ten. The source was peripheral blood, collected on day 0 of AZD1222 vaccination. The receptors derive from an adult in good health. The CDR3 runs from the conserved cysteine through the conserved F or W. The D gene is left open where the match is weak. A row's size may be missing; if present it is once, few, many or a size class.

V,J,length,size,D,CDR3,DNA
TRBV19,TRBJ1-2,14,.,TRBD1,CASSISAGGYRYTF,TGTGCCAGTAGTATCTCGGCAGGGGGATATCGCTACACCTTC
TRBV3-1/TRBV3-2,TRBJ1-2,13,.,.,CASSQDGQRGYTF,TGTGCCAGCAGCCAAGACGGACAACGGGGCTACACCTTC
TRBV18,TRBJ1-5,15,.,.,CASSSTGTGNQPQHF,TGTGCCAGCTCTTCCACGGGTACGGGGAATCAGCCCCAGCATTTT
TRBV19,TRBJ2-7,14,.,.,CASSIPGQPYEQYF,TGTGCCAGTAGTATCCCTGGACAGCCCTACGAGCAGTACTTC
TRBV4-2,TRBJ2-6,18,.,.,CASSQAAQVLSGANVLTF,TGTGCCAGCAGCCAAGCGGCACAGGTTCTCTCTGGGGCCAACGTCCTGACTTTC
TRBV24-1,TRBJ2-7,16,.,TRBD1,CATSDRGTGPSYEQYF,TGTGCCACCAGTGACAGAGGGACAGGACCTTCCTACGAGCAGTACTTC
TRBV6-1,TRBJ1-1,17,once,.,CASSDSGATLMNTEAFF,TGTGCCAGCAGTGATTCAGGGGCCACCCTAATGAACACTGAAGCTTTCTTT
TRBV27,TRBJ1-6,12,medium-sized,.,CASSLQGSPLHF,TGTGCCAGCAGTCTTCAGGGTTCACCCCTCCACTTT
TRBV28,TRBJ1-6,13,.,.,CASSFTEDSPLHF,TGTGCCAGCAGTTTCACAGAGGATTCACCCCTCCACTTT
TRBV7-2,TRBJ2-1,15,.,.,CASSLGVSSYNEQFF,TGTGCCAGCAGCTTAGGGGTAAGCTCCTACAATGAGCAGTTCTTC
TRBV19,TRBJ1-1,16,.,TRBD1,CASNSDRGQGNTEAFF,TGTGCCAGTAATAGTGACAGGGGGCAGGGAAACACTGAAGCTTTCTTT
TRBV3-1/TRBV3-2,TRBJ1-4,14,.,.,CASSPPGQPEKLFF,TGTGCCAGCAGCCCTCCTGGACAGCCCGAAAAACTGTTTTTT
TRBV7-9,TRBJ2-1,15,.,TRBD1,CASSLTTGGYNEQFF,TGTGCCAGCAGCTTGACGACAGGGGGCTACAATGAGCAGTTCTTC
TRBV7-8,TRBJ1-5,16,.,.,CASSLGSGYSNQPQHF,TGTGCCAGCAGCTTAGGTTCCGGTTATAGCAATCAGCCCCAGCATTTT
TRBV7-9,TRBJ1-1,14,.,.,CASSLQALNTEAFF,TGTGCCAGCAGCTTACAGGCCCTGAACACTGAAGCTTTCTTT
TRBV6-1,TRBJ1-5,13,.,.,CASSEVIDQPQHF,TGTGCCAGCAGTGAAGTGATCGATCAGCCCCAGCATTTT
TRBV7-8,TRBJ2-5,18,.,TRBD2,CASSAGLAGGPAKETQYF,TGTGCCAGCAGCGCGGGACTAGCGGGGGGCCCGGCCAAGGAGACCCAGTACTTC
TRBV7-3,TRBJ2-3,14,.,.,CASSPTSNTDTQYF,TGTGCCAGCAGCCCAACTAGCAACACAGATACGCAGTATTTT
TRBV28,TRBJ1-1,16,few,.,CASSGPGLSRNTEAFF,TGTGCCAGCAGTGGCCCGGGACTGAGTAGGAACACTGAAGCTTTCTTT
TRBV5-1,TRBJ2-7,13,.,.,CASSFADTYEQYF,TGCGCCAGCAGCTTTGCGGATACCTACGAGCAGTACTTC
TRBV15,TRBJ1-2,19,.,TRBD1,CATSRVIRDRGQRRYGYTF,TGTGCCACCAGCAGAGTGATTAGGGACAGGGGGCAACGGCGCTATGGCTACACCTTC
TRBV9,TRBJ2-1,15,.,.,CASSVGWREGNEQFF,TGTGCCAGCAGCGTAGGGTGGCGGGAAGGCAATGAGCAGTTCTTC
TRBV30,TRBJ2-1,15,.,TRBD2,CAWSVGGGSYNEQFF,TGTGCCTGGAGTGTAGGCGGGGGGTCCTACAATGAGCAGTTCTTC
TRBV18,TRBJ1-1,17,.,.,CASSPLEVGGRGTEAFF,TGTGCCAGCTCACCACTTGAAGTCGGCGGAAGGGGCACTGAAGCTTTCTTT
TRBV13,TRBJ2-6,13,.,.,CASSQTGTNVLTF,TGTGCCAGCAGCCAAACAGGGACCAACGTCCTGACTTTC
TRBV19,TRBJ1-1,10,.,TRBD1,CASRRDRVFF,TGTGCCAGTCGGCGGGACAGGGTTTTCTTT
TRBV28,TRBJ2-5,17,.,TRBD2,CASKKYLGTSGQETQYF,TGTGCCAGCAAGAAATATCTCGGGACTAGCGGCCAAGAGACCCAGTACTTC
TRBV24-1,TRBJ1-2,14,.,.,CATSDGATNYGYTF,TGTGCCACCAGTGATGGGGCGACTAACTATGGCTACACCTTC
TRBV5-6,TRBJ2-7,12,.,.,CASSLNRYEQYF,TGTGCCAGCAGCTTGAACCGGTACGAGCAGTACTTC
TRBV5-1,TRBJ2-1,15,.,TRBD1,CASSLAGTVYNEQFF,TGCGCCAGCAGCTTGGCCGGGACAGTCTACAATGAGCAGTTCTTC
TRBV5-1,TRBJ1-1,15,.,TRBD1,CASSLAGGRDTEAFF,TGCGCCAGCAGCTTGGCAGGGGGCAGGGACACTGAAGCTTTCTTT
TRBV27,TRBJ1-3,13,.,TRBD1,CASSSGQGNTIYF,TGTGCCAGCAGTTCGGGACAGGGAAACACCATATATTTT
TRBV27,TRBJ2-7,11,medium-sized,.,CASSLGLEQYF,TGTGCCAGCAGTCTAGGGCTCGAGCAGTACTTC